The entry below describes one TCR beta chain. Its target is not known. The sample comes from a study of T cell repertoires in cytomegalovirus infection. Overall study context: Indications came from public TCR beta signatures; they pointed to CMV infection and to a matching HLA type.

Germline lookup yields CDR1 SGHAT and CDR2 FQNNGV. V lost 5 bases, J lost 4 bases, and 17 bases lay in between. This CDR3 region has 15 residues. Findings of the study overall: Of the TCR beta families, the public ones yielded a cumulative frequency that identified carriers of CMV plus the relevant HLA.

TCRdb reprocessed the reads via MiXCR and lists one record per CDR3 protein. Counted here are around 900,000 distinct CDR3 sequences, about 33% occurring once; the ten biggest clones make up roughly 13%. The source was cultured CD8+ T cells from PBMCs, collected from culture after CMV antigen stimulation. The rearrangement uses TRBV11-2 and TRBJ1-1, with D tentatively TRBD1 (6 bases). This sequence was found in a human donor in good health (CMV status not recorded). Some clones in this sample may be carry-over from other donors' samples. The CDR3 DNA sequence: TGTGCCAGCAGCCTAATGGGGGCTTTGAGCACTGAAGCTTTCTTT. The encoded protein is CASSLMGALSTEAFF.